These 12 T cell receptor beta chains share one sample of origin, sequenced in a study of cytomegalovirus exposure and HLA in healthy donors. PCR primers comprised 60 Vbeta and 13 Jbeta primers. Produced via immunoSEQ multiplex PCR; TCRdb's table is partial and in-frame only. The sample table sets out under 95,000 clones. Input material: PBMCs. These receptors were obtained from a man aged 50-59 years in good health and CMV-seronegative.

The gene calls are TRBV28 and TRBJ2-7, with 7 bases that match TRBD2. This CDR3 spans 15 amino acids. Germline V lookup: CDR1 MDHEN, CDR2 SYDVKM. V lost 7 bases and J lost 0; bases outside the gene matches: 9. The CDR3 DNA sequence: TGTGCCAGCACCCTGGGACTATCGAGCTCCTACGAGCAGTACTTC. Protein sequence: CASTLGLSSSYEQYF.

The V gene is TRBV30, the J gene TRBJ1-5; D is undetermined. The CDR3 runs 13 residues. Trimming cost V 0 bases and J 4 bases, with 7 bases left between them. The germline V gene encodes CDR1 GTSNPN and CDR2 SVGIG (reference sequence). The DNA for the CDR3 is TGTGCCTGGAGTGTACAGATTAATCAGCCCCAGCATTTT. This sequence encodes CAWSVQINQPQHF. Combining the CDR3 with reference TRBV30 and TRBJ1-5 gives the whole variable domain SQTIHQWPATLVQPVGSPLSLECTVEGTSNPNLYWYRQAAGRGLQLLFYSVGIGQISSEVPQNLSASRPQDRQFILSSKKLLLSDSGFYLCAWSVQINQPQHFGDGTRLSIL.

The V gene is TRBV5-1, the J gene TRBJ2-2; possibly TRBD2 for D (6 bases). Per germline, CDR1 SGHRS and CDR2 YFSETQ. V lost 0 bases, J lost 1 base, and 10 bases lay in between. This CDR3 is built from 16 residues. CDR3 sequence reads: CASSLVVSGNTGELFF. CDR3 DNA: TGCGCCAGCAGCTTGGTAGTTAGCGGGAACACCGGGGAGCTGTTTTTT. Filled out from reference TRBV5-1 and TRBJ2-2, the complete variable domain reads KAGVTQTPRYLIKTRGQQVTLSCSPISGHRSVSWYQQTPGQGLQFLFEYFSETQRNKGNFPGRFSGRQFSNSRSEMNVSTLELGDSALYLCASSLVVSGNTGELFFGEGSRLTVL.

The chain employs TRBV9 and TRBJ1-1; D is ambiguous. V dropped 6 bases and J dropped 1 base, with 13 bases sitting between them. Germline loops: CDR1 SGDLS, CDR2 YYNGEE. The CDR3 is 14 amino acids. The CDR3 nucleotides are TGTGCCAGCAACAAAAACGATGAGAACACTGAAGCTTTCTTT. Its translation is CASNKNDENTEAFF.

The chain is built from TRBV7-9 and TRBJ2-1; 9 bases map to TRBD2. V trimming: 4 bases; J trimming: 4 bases; junction bases outside the gene matches: 8. The CDR3 has 16 amino acids. Germline V gene data show CDR1 as SEHNR and CDR2 as FQNEAQ (reference sequence). CDR3 DNA: TGTGCCAGCAGCTCGCTGGCTAGCGGGGAATACAATGAGCAGTTCTTC. It yields the protein CASSSLASGEYNEQFF.

The CDR3 protein is CASSQGGGTHYEQYF. CDR3 nucleotide sequence: TGCGCCAGCAGCCAAGGCGGGGGGACACATTACGAGCAGTACTTC. The J gene is TRBJ2-7, the V gene TRBV4-1; TRBD2 agrees at 8 bases. CDR1 is MGHRA, CDR2 YSYEKL, per germline. J lost 4 bases, V lost 1 base, and 6 bases had no gene match. The CDR3 is 15 amino acids.

This chain links TRBV4-3 with TRBJ2-3, with D maybe TRBD2 (5 bases). This CDR3 comprises 17 residues. Per the germline V gene, CDR1 is LGHNA and CDR2 is YSLEER. V lost 1 base to trimming and J lost 2 bases, with 16 bases between them. Here the CDR3 reads CASSQGRESGVTDTQYF. The CDR3 nucleotides read TGCGCCAGCAGCCAAGGTCGGGAATCCGGGGTCACAGATACGCAGTATTTT.

The rearrangement joins TRBV27 to TRBJ2-3; TRBD1 might be the D (5 bases). The CDR3 length is 16 residues. Trimming took off 4 bases at V and 3 bases at J, with 17 bases between the two ends. The V gene's germline CDR1 is MNHEY and CDR2 SMNVEV (reference sequence). The CDR3, as DNA: TGTGCCAGCAGTTCAGTATGGGATACAGGTACAGATACGCAGTATTTT. Translating gives CASSSVWDTGTDTQYF.

CDR3 DNA sequence: TGCGCCAGCAGCTTGGAGGGGTTCGTGGGAACTGAAGCTTTCTTT. As protein: CASSLEGFVGTEAFF. The rearrangement uses TRBV5-1 and TRBJ1-1; a weak D match, TRBD1 (5 bases). CDR1 SGHRS and CDR2 YFSETQ come from the germline V gene. This CDR3 contains 15 residues. V lost 0 bases to trimming and J lost 5 bases, with 14 bases between them.

V gene TRBV28 combines with J gene TRBJ1-2, with TRBD1 identical over 7 bases. Germline trimming cut 5 bases from V and 10 bases from J; bases unmatched to any gene: 7. This CDR3 comprises 12 residues. CDR1 is MDHEN, CDR2 SYDVKM, per germline. The CDR3 sequence: CASSADRNLYTF. DNA of the CDR3: TGTGCCAGCAGTGCGGACAGGAACCTCTACACCTTC.

The J gene is TRBJ2-6, the V gene TRBV19; 8 bases are a match to TRBD1. After removal of 2 bases from V and 2 bases from J, the junction contained 2 bases not matched to a gene. Germline CDR1 LNHDA, CDR2 SQIVND (reference sequence). The CDR3 sequence is 16 residues long. CDR3: CASSIQGAAGANVLTF. In nucleotides, the CDR3 is TGTGCCAGTAGTATACAGGGGGCGGCTGGGGCCAACGTCCTGACTTTC.

V usage is TRBV7-9 and J usage is TRBJ2-3; a weak D match, TRBD2 (6 bases). Germline CDR1 SEHNR, CDR2 FQNEAQ (reference sequence). The ends were cut back, 4 bases at V and 2 bases at J, with 13 bases in the middle. This CDR3 has 15 amino acids. The CDR3 reads CASSSLDYHTDTQYF. CDR3 nucleotide sequence: TGTGCCAGCAGCTCCTTGGACTACCACACAGATACGCAGTATTTT.